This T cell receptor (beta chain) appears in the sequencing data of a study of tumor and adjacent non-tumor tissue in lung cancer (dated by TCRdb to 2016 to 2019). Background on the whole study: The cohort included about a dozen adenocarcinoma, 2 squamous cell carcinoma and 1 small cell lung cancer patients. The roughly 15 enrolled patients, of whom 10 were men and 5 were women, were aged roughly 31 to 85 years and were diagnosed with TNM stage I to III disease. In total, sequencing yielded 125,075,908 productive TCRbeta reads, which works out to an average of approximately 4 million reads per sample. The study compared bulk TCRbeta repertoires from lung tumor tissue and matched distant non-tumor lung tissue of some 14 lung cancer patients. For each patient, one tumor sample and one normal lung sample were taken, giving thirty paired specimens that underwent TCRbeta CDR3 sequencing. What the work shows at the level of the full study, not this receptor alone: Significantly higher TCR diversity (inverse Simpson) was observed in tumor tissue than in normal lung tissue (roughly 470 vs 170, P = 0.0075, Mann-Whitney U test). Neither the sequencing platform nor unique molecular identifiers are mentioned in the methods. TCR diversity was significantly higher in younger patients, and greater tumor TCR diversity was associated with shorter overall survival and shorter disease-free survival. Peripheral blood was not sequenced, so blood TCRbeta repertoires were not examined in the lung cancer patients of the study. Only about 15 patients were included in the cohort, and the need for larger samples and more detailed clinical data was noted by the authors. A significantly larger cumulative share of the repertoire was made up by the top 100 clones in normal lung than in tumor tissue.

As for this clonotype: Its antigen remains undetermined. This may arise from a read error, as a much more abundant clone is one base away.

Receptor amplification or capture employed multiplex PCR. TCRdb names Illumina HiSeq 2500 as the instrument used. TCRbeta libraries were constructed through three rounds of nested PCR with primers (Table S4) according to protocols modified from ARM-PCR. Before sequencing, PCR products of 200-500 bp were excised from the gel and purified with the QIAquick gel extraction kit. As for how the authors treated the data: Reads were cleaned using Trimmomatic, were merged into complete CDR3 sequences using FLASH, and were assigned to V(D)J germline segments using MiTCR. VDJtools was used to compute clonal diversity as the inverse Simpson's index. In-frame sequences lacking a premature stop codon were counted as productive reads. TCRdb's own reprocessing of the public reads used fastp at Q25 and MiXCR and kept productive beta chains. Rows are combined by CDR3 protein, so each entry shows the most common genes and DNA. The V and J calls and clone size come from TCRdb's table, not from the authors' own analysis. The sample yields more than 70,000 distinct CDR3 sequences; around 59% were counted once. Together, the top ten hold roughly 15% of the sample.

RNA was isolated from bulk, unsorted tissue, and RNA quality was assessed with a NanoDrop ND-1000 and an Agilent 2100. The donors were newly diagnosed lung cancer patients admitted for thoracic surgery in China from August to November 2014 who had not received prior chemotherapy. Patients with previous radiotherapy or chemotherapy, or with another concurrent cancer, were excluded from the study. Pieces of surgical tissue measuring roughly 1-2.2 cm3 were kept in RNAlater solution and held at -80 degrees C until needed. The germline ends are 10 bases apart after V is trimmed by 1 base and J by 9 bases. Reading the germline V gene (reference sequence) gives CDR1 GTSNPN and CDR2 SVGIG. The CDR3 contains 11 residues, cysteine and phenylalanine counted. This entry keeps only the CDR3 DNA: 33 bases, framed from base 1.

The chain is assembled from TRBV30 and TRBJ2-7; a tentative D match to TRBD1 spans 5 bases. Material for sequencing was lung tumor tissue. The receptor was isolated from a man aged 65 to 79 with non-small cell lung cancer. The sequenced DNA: TGTGCCTGGAGTGCCTGGGGCGTGCAGTACTTC. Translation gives CAWSAWGVQYF.